A single sample is the source of the 18 T cell receptor beta chains below, sequenced in a study of T cell changes during pregnancy in multiple sclerosis. Method: immunoSEQ multiplex PCR; TCRdb's copy keeps in-frame clones and lacks some. The sample holds about 100,000 clones, over 80% seen once. Sequencing used peripheral blood, obtained after pregnancy. These receptors originate from a female donor with multiple sclerosis, enrolled in a pregnancy study.

V and J are TRBV4-1 and TRBJ1-1; TRBD1 matches at 7 bases. V lost 2 bases and J lost 2; bases outside the gene matches: 5. This CDR3 region has 15 residues. Germline V gene sequence: CDR1 MGHRA, CDR2 YSYEKL. CDR3 region: CASSQPGTANTEAFF. Here the CDR3 DNA reads TGCGCCAGCAGCCAACCTGGGACAGCTAACACTGAAGCTTTCTTT.

The J gene is TRBJ2-3, the V gene TRBV15; the match to TRBD2 covers 8 bases. This CDR3 has 15 residues. Germline V gene lookup returns CDR1 LNHNV and CDR2 YYDKDF (reference sequence). V dropped 0 bases and J dropped 5; count of bases not matched to a gene: 4. CDR3 in amino acids: CATSRDPGGQDTQYF. The CDR3, as DNA: TGTGCCACCAGCAGAGATCCGGGGGGGCAAGATACGCAGTATTTT.

V is TRBV19 and J is TRBJ2-1; the D gene is possibly TRBD1 (5 bases). The V end was cut by 1 base, the J end by 15 bases, with 25 bases between. The germline V gene has CDR1 LNHDA and CDR2 SQIVND (reference sequence). This CDR3 has 16 amino acids. The CDR3 here is CASSIVQGAAYSRRFF. CDR3 bases: TGTGCCAGTAGTATAGTCCAAGGGGCCGCGTACTCGCGGAGGTTCTTC.

The CDR3 loop reads CASTPQGATTEAFF. The DNA for the CDR3 is TGTGCCAGCACCCCACAGGGGGCTACCACTGAAGCTTTCTTT. The V and J genes are TRBV27 and TRBJ1-1, with 9 bases fitting TRBD1. From germline, CDR1 is MNHEY and CDR2 SMNVEV (reference sequence). The J segment lost 4 bases and the V segment lost 7 bases, leaving 7 bases of the junction unmatched. The CDR3 is 14 residues long.

The sample holds a few counts of this clone. The genes are TRBV27 and TRBJ2-5; tentatively, D is TRBD2 (6 bases). CDR3 size: 15 residues. The V and J ends lost 4 bases and 3 bases respectively, with 15 bases between them. Germline CDR1 MNHEY, CDR2 SMNVEV (reference sequence). DNA of the CDR3: TGTGCCAGCAGTTCCGGGAGCAAGGGAAAAGAGACCCAGTACTTC. Amino acid sequence: CASSSGSKGKETQYF.

The chain links TRBV7-3 to TRBJ2-1, with D tentatively TRBD2 (7 bases). V was shortened by 2 bases and J by 2 bases, with 16 bases between the two germline ends. From germline, CDR1 is SGHTA and CDR2 FQGTGA. The CDR3 loop spans 17 amino acids. The CDR3 DNA is TGTGCCAGCAGCTTAGGTGGCGGGGGCGGTACCTACAATGAGCAGTTCTTC. This gives the protein CASSLGGGGGTYNEQFF.

The chain combines TRBV7-6 with TRBJ2-5; 9 bases match TRBD2. The germline CDR1 and CDR2 sequences are SGHVS and FNYEAQ. This CDR3 has 16 amino acids. J was trimmed by 0 bases and V by 1 base; bases with no gene match: 3. CDR3 in DNA: TGTGCCAGCAGCTTAGTCGCGGGGGGGTACCAAGAGACCCAGTACTTC. It translates to CASSLVAGGYQETQYF.

The chain couples TRBV6-1 to TRBJ2-1; TRBD2 matches 13 bases. Trimming cost V 6 bases and J 4 bases; bases outside gene matches: 3. This CDR3 contains 15 residues. CDR1 is MNHNS and CDR2 is SASEGT in the germline V gene. This chain's CDR3 is CASSRTSGSYNEQFF. In DNA, the CDR3 is TGTGCCAGCAGCCGGACTAGCGGGAGTTACAATGAGCAGTTCTTC.

This rearrangement joins TRBV7-8 to TRBJ2-7; the D gene is possibly TRBD2 (5 bases). This CDR3 spans 15 amino acids. Germline V CDR1 and CDR2: SGHVS, FQNEAQ. V gave up 8 bases and J gave up 6 bases, with 23 bases separating them. The CDR3 sequence: CASSVITDYLSEQYF. DNA for the CDR3: TGTGCCAGCTCTGTAATAACTGACTATTTATCCGAGCAGTACTTC.

V usage is TRBV29-1 and J usage is TRBJ1-1; D unresolved. This CDR3 contains 12 residues. CDR1 and CDR2 from the germline V gene are SQVTM and ANQGSEA. Trimming left V 4 bases short and J 3 bases short, with 9 bases between. As DNA, the CDR3 is TGCAGCGTTGTCGCCTCGGACACTGAAGCTTTCTTT. This sequence encodes CSVVASDTEAFF.

The chain employs TRBV6-5 and TRBJ1-1; the D is unclear. The CDR3 extends over 11 amino acids. Germline V gene data show CDR1 as MNHEY and CDR2 as SVGAGI. The V and J ends lost 8 bases and 5 bases respectively, with 9 bases between them. The CDR3 nucleotides read TGTGCCAGCTCGGGGAGGACTGAAGCTTTCTTT. Amino acid sequence: CASSGRTEAFF.

The chain employs TRBV27 and TRBJ1-1, with a weak D call TRBD1 (5 bases). V gave up 8 bases and J gave up 5 bases, with 15 bases separating them. Looked up from germline, CDR1 is MNHEY and CDR2 is SMNVEV (reference sequence). This CDR3 has 13 amino acids. The DNA of the CDR3 is TGTGCCAGCCGGCACGATGGGGGGACTGAAGCTTTCTTT. It is translated as CASRHDGGTEAFF.

The chain combines TRBV10-1 with TRBJ1-6; 7 bases map to TRBD1. The CDR3 has 17 amino acids. After removal of 2 bases from V and 5 bases from J, the junction contained 9 bases not matched to a gene. Germline V CDR1 and CDR2: WNHNN, SYGVQD (reference sequence). The CDR3 spells CASSEDGQVRNNSPLHF. For the CDR3, the DNA is TGCGCCAGCAGTGAGGATGGACAGGTCCGGAATAATTCACCCCTCCACTTT.

The chain links TRBV6-5 to TRBJ1-4; TRBD1 is a possible D gene (6 bases). The CDR3 runs 15 residues. Germline V gene lookup returns CDR1 MNHEY and CDR2 SVGAGI. V gave up 6 bases and J gave up 4 bases, with 15 bases separating them. The CDR3 region has the DNA TGTGCCAGCAGACCACCCGGGGGGCATAATGAAAAACTGTTTTTT. Translated, it gives CASRPPGGHNEKLFF.

The rearrangement uses TRBV6-1 and TRBJ2-7; 7 bases match TRBD2. Germline-derived CDR1 and CDR2 are MNHNS and SASEGT. J was trimmed by 3 bases and V by 1 base; bases with no gene match: 6. The CDR3 consists of 15 residues. CDR3 in amino acids: CASSEGRGGNYEQYF. The CDR3 region has the DNA TGTGCCAGCAGTGAAGGTCGGGGAGGGAACTACGAGCAGTACTTC.

V gene TRBV11-1 combines with J gene TRBJ2-7; 9 bases fit TRBD1. The trim removed 5 bases at V and 4 bases at J, leaving 3 bases unmatched. The CDR3 has 13 residues. Germline V gene sequence: CDR1 SGHAT, CDR2 FQDESV (reference sequence). The CDR3 is CASSAGTGYEQYF. DNA for the CDR3: TGTGCCAGCAGCGCCGGGACAGGGTACGAGCAGTACTTC.

This clone has more than one count but fewer than ten. V gene TRBV7-3 combines with J gene TRBJ1-1; 7 bases agree with TRBD1. Germline V gene data show CDR1 as SGHTA and CDR2 as FQGTGA. J lost 6 bases, V lost 5 bases, and 18 bases had no gene match. This CDR3 spans 17 amino acids. This CDR3 is CASSPRRAGTAFAEAFF. CDR3 nucleotide sequence: TGTGCCAGCAGCCCCCGTAGGGCCGGGACAGCTTTTGCTGAAGCTTTCTTT. Using reference TRBV7-3 and TRBJ1-1 for the parts outside the CDR3, the full variable domain is GAGVSQTPSNKVTEKGKYVELRCDPISGHTALYWYRQSLGQGPEFLIYFQGTGAADDSGLPNDRFFAVRPEGSVSTLKIQRTERGDSAVYLCASSPRRAGTAFAEAFFGQGTRLTVV.

This chain uses TRBV7-3 with TRBJ2-1; D is unclear. From germline, CDR1 is SGHTA and CDR2 FQGTGA. The V end lost 5 bases, the J end lost 2 bases, and 19 bases lay between the germline ends. This CDR3 is built from 17 residues. CDR3 region: CASSPPGVSLPYNEQFF. CDR3 DNA sequence: TGTGCCAGCAGCCCCCCGGGTGTGAGTCTACCCTACAATGAGCAGTTCTTC.